These 14 T cell receptor beta chains came from one sample sequenced in a study of siplizumab effects on memory and regulatory T cells. The repertoire was sequenced with immunoSEQ multiplex PCR; TCRdb's copy has only in-frame clones and lacks some. The table has 90,000 to 150,000 clones, roughly 95% seen once. The sequencing sample was made of non-Treg CD4+ T cells sorted from blood. All receptors come from a human donor in good health.

This chain uses TRBV5-6 with TRBJ2-7, with D perhaps matching TRBD1 (6 bases). Trimming stripped 3 bases from V and 3 bases from J, with 10 bases between. The CDR3 loop spans 13 amino acids. CDR1 and CDR2 from the germline V gene are SGHDT and YYEEEE. For the CDR3, the DNA is TGTGCCAGCAGCTGGACAGCCTACTACGAGCAGTACTTC. Residues: CASSWTAYYEQYF.

The chain employs TRBV20-1 and TRBJ1-1; D gene uncertain. CDR3 size: 11 residues. Germline assignment: CDR1 DFQATT and CDR2 SNEGSKA (reference sequence). Trimming cost V 5 bases and J 6 bases, with 10 bases left between them. The CDR3, as DNA: TGCAGTGCTGACCCGGGGTCTGAAGCTTTCTTT. This codes for CSADPGSEAFF.

The V call is TRBV6-5, the J call TRBJ2-2, with 9 bases fitting TRBD1. Germline CDR1 is MNHEY and CDR2 is SVGAGI. The CDR3 loop spans 14 amino acids. Trimming cost V 6 bases and J 7 bases; bases outside gene matches: 6. This CDR3 is CASSNRGRDGELFF. CDR3 sequence (DNA): TGTGCCAGCAGCAACAGGGGGCGCGACGGGGAGCTGTTTTTT.

V is TRBV27 and J is TRBJ1-4; D ambiguous. CDR3 length: 14 residues. V lost 5 bases and J 0 bases, leaving 7 bases between the germline ends. Looked up from germline, CDR1 is MNHEY and CDR2 is SMNVEV (reference sequence). The DNA for the CDR3 is TGTGCCAGCAGTCGTAGTGCAACTAATGAAAAACTGTTTTTT. It is translated as CASSRSATNEKLFF.

V usage is TRBV5-5 and J usage is TRBJ2-5, with 10 bases fitting TRBD1. Germline lookup yields CDR1 SGHKS and CDR2 YYEKEE (reference sequence). This CDR3 comprises 15 residues. V was pared by 4 bases and J by 2 bases, with 5 bases of the junction left unmatched. CDR3 bases: TGTGCCAGCAGCAAGGGACAGGGGAGACAAGAGACCCAGTACTTC. It is translated as CASSKGQGRQETQYF.

The chain has TRBV5-8 and TRBJ1-6, with a tentative D call TRBD1 (6 bases). Germline V gene data show CDR1 as SGHTS and CDR2 as YDEGEE. CDR3 length: 18 residues. V was pared by 3 bases and J by 4 bases, with 20 bases between. The CDR3 DNA follows: TGTGCCAGCAGCTCCGGGACACCACCCTACTTATATAATTCACCCCTCCACTTT. The encoded protein is CASSSGTPPYLYNSPLHF.

The chain combines TRBV28 with TRBJ1-3; 7 nucleotides align to TRBD1. This CDR3 is 17 amino acids long. Germline trimming cut 3 bases from V and 4 bases from J; bases unmatched to any gene: 12. CDR1 and CDR2 (germline): MDHEN, SYDVKM. CDR3 region: CASSLGPGQPLGNTIYF. DNA for the CDR3: TGTGCCAGCAGTTTGGGGCCGGGACAGCCATTGGGAAACACCATATATTTT.

The chain uses TRBV5-8 and TRBJ2-4, with D hard to call. Trimming stripped 4 bases from V and 1 base from J, with 9 bases between. This CDR3 is built from 14 residues. Germline CDR1 reads SGHTS; CDR2 reads YDEGEE. The CDR3 reads CASSVGPAKNIQYF. In nucleotides, the CDR3 is TGTGCCAGCAGCGTAGGACCGGCCAAAAACATTCAGTACTTC.

This clone has only one observation. CDR3 amino acids: CASSRHGDRDTDTQYF. The CDR3 region has the DNA TGTGCCAGCAGCCGCCACGGGGACAGGGACACAGATACGCAGTATTTT. The chain joins TRBV7-8 to TRBJ2-3; 9 bases match TRBD1. V was clipped by 5 bases and J by 2 bases; unmatched bases: 8. Germline lookup yields CDR1 SGHVS and CDR2 FQNEAQ. The CDR3 totals 16 residues.

V and J are TRBV27 and TRBJ2-7; D is uncertain. Trimming cost V 4 bases and J 2 bases, with 9 bases left between them. Germline V gene lookup returns CDR1 MNHEY and CDR2 SMNVEV (reference sequence). CDR3 size: 13 residues. The CDR3 region is CASSYDGPYEQYF. The CDR3 DNA reads as TGTGCCAGCAGTTATGATGGGCCCTACGAGCAGTACTTC.

This rearrangement joins TRBV5-4 to TRBJ2-2; possible D gene TRBD1, 6 bases. The CDR3 is 14 amino acids. V lost 3 bases and J lost 7, with 13 bases in between. The V gene's germline CDR1 is SGHNT and CDR2 YYREEE (reference sequence). The CDR3 spells CASSSPGTFGELFF. The CDR3 bases are TGTGCCAGCAGCTCCCCCGGGACATTCGGGGAGCTGTTTTTT.

The chain is built from TRBV2 and TRBJ2-1, with D perhaps matching TRBD1 (6 bases). Trimming took off 5 bases at V and 9 bases at J, with 17 bases between the two ends. The CDR3 consists of 14 residues. Germline values: CDR1 SNHLY, CDR2 FYNNEI. Written as DNA, the CDR3 is TGTGCCAGCAGTATAGTTACAGGGTTGGGTGAGCAGTTCTTC. This gives the protein CASSIVTGLGEQFF.

The chain combines TRBV19 with TRBJ2-3; 8 positions match TRBD2. Germline CDR1 and CDR2: LNHDA and SQIVND (reference sequence). The CDR3 extends over 15 amino acids. The ends lost 2 bases at V and 3 bases at J; junction bases unmatched: 4. The DNA of the CDR3 is TGTGCCAGTAGTATATGGGGACTAGTGACAGATACGCAGTATTTT. Translating it yields CASSIWGLVTDTQYF.

This chain joins TRBV7-2 and TRBJ2-7; D is unresolved. This CDR3 is built from 12 residues. Per the germline V gene, CDR1 is SGHTA and CDR2 is FQGNSA. Between the trimmed V and J ends, which lost 8 bases and 3 bases, there was a span of 11 bases. This CDR3 is CASSRAHYEQYF. Here the CDR3 DNA reads TGTGCCAGCTCAAGGGCTCACTACGAGCAGTACTTC.